This T cell receptor beta chain was captured by sequencing in a study of T cells in Graves' hyperthyroidism and ophthalmopathy. After removal of 5 bases from V and 4 bases from J, the junction contained 3 bases not matched to a gene. This CDR3 region has 14 residues. The germline CDR1 and CDR2 sequences are SNHLY and FYNNEI. In its sample, this clonotype was seen many times. TCR beta CDR3 regions were amplified from RNA. RT-PCR in the first round (using the HTBI primer set) targeted the TCR CDR3. One entry per CDR3 protein, called by TCRdb with MiXCR from the multiplex PCR reads. This table has hundreds of thousands of distinct CDR3 sequences, about an eighth appearing once.

Sample: blood. This TCR came from a woman in her 40s with Graves' ophthalmopathy. The rearrangement uses TRBV2 and TRBJ1-3; 9 bases fit TRBD1. CDR3 in amino acids: CASSRDREGNTIYF. DNA for the CDR3: TGTGCCAGCAGTCGGGACAGGGAAGGAAACACCATATATTTT.